Shown below are 27 T cell receptor beta chains from a single sample sequenced in a study of cytomegalovirus exposure and HLA in healthy donors. In the PCR, 60 Vbeta and 13 Jbeta primers were used. Method: immunoSEQ multiplex PCR; TCRdb's copy keeps in-frame clones and lacks some. In total, the table holds tens of thousands of clones. Sequences were obtained from PBMCs. These receptors were taken from a woman aged 18-35 years in good health and CMV-seronegative.

The chain has TRBV11-3 and TRBJ2-2; 12 bases are shared with TRBD1. Germline V lookup: CDR1 SGHNT, CDR2 YENEEA. There are 16 residues in the CDR3. Unmatched junction bases numbered 4, after V lost 4 bases and J lost 4 bases. The CDR3: CASSSGDRGRTGELFF. The CDR3 DNA follows: TGTGCCAGCAGCTCCGGGGACAGGGGGCGCACCGGGGAGCTGTTTTTT. Complete variable domain (other parts from reference TRBV11-3 and TRBJ2-2): EAGVVQSPRYKIIEKKQPVAFWCNPISGHNTLYWYLQNLGQGPELLIRYENEEAVDDSQLPKDRFSAERLKGVDSTLKIQPAELGDSAVYLCASSSGDRGRTGELFFGEGSRLTVL.

The chain combines TRBV5-1 with TRBJ2-2, with a possible D match to TRBD1 (5 bases). V gave up 6 bases and J gave up 3 bases, with 12 bases separating them. The germline V gene has CDR1 SGHRS and CDR2 YFSETQ. The CDR3 loop spans 14 amino acids. Here the CDR3 reads CASTGRAYTGELFF. The CDR3 nucleotides are TGCGCCAGCACTGGCAGGGCCTACACCGGGGAGCTGTTTTTT. The full variable domain, with the rest looked up from reference TRBV5-1 and TRBJ2-2, is KAGVTQTPRYLIKTRGQQVTLSCSPISGHRSVSWYQQTPGQGLQFLFEYFSETQRNKGNFPGRFSGRQFSNSRSEMNVSTLELGDSALYLCASTGRAYTGELFFGEGSRLTVL.

The V and J genes are TRBV6-5 and TRBJ1-2, with D unclear. Trimming removed 2 bases at V and 8 bases at J, with 12 bases between. The CDR3 spans 13 residues. CDR1 and CDR2 from the germline V gene are MNHEY and SVGAGI. The CDR3: CASSYGQAQGYTF. The CDR3 DNA is TGTGCCAGCAGTTACGGCCAGGCCCAGGGCTACACCTTC.

The rearrangement links TRBV2 to TRBJ1-5, with a weak D call TRBD1 (6 bases). This CDR3 spans 14 amino acids. Germline CDR1 is SNHLY and CDR2 is FYNNEI. V lost 7 bases, J lost 1 base, and 11 bases lay in between. CDR3: CASTGQTSNQPQHF. For the CDR3, the DNA is TGTGCCAGCACCGGACAGACGAGCAATCAGCCCCAGCATTTT.

This chain joins TRBV5-1 and TRBJ2-7; 7 bases are shared with TRBD1. V lost 2 bases to trimming and J lost 6 bases; unmatched junction nucleotides: 14. The germline V gene has CDR1 SGHRS and CDR2 YFSETQ. This CDR3 comprises 16 residues. CDR3: CASSLLQGFQTGEQYF. Written as DNA, the CDR3 is TGCGCCAGCAGCTTACTACAGGGGTTTCAAACCGGCGAGCAGTACTTC.

This chain uses TRBV6-5 with TRBJ2-7; D unclear. Between the trimmed V and J ends, which lost 2 bases and 4 bases, there was a span of 15 bases. Looked up from germline, CDR1 is MNHEY and CDR2 is SVGAGI. The CDR3 spans 15 residues. CDR3 residues: CASSYEGLERYEQYF. The CDR3 coding sequence is TGTGCCAGCAGTTACGAAGGCCTAGAACGTTACGAGCAGTACTTC.

DNA for the CDR3: TGTGCCAGCTCACCACCGGTCAGCTACGAGCAGTACTTC. Translating it yields CASSPPVSYEQYF. The chain carries TRBV18 and TRBJ2-7; no reliable D call. The CDR3 is 13 residues long. The germline gives CDR1 KGHSH, CDR2 LQKENI. Deletions cut 0 bases from V and 3 bases from J, with 6 bases between.

The chain couples TRBV7-8 to TRBJ2-7, with D perhaps matching TRBD1 (5 bases). Germline V gives CDR1 SGHVS, CDR2 FQNEAQ. The CDR3 has 11 amino acids. V shed 5 bases and J shed 9 bases, with 11 bases lying between them. The CDR3 nucleotides read TGTGCCAGCAGCCCAGACAGAGGGCAGTACTTC. Its translation is CASSPDRGQYF.

The V call is TRBV18, the J call TRBJ2-1; D possibly corresponds to TRBD1 (5 bases). Per germline, CDR1 KGHSH and CDR2 LQKENI. This CDR3 contains 13 residues. With 1 base removed from V and 5 bases from J, the gap between germline ends came to 6 bases. The CDR3 loop is CASSPQGNNEQFF. The CDR3 DNA reads TGTGCCAGCTCACCACAGGGGAACAATGAGCAGTTCTTC.

This chain connects TRBV9 to TRBJ2-7; TRBD2 matches 8 bases. Germline CDR1 and CDR2: SGDLS and YYNGEE. The CDR3 is 12 amino acids. V was clipped by 4 bases and J by 5 bases; unmatched bases: 2. In DNA, the CDR3 is TGTGCCAGCAGCCCCGGGGGGGACGAGCAGTACTTC. Translated: CASSPGGDEQYF.

J is TRBJ2-7 and V is TRBV18; a possible D gene is TRBD2 (6 bases). CDR3 size: 15 residues. The V gene lost 0 bases and the J gene lost 4 bases, with 13 bases spanning the gap. The germline gives CDR1 KGHSH, CDR2 LQKENI. The DNA for the CDR3 is TGTGCCAGCTCACCACCTCGCTCGGGGGTTTACGAGCAGTACTTC. It yields the protein CASSPPRSGVYEQYF.

The chain joins TRBV19 to TRBJ1-2; no reliable D call. Germline V lookup: CDR1 LNHDA, CDR2 SQIVND (reference sequence). CDR3 size: 12 residues. V was cut by 4 bases and J by 3 bases, with 6 bases left in between. Written as DNA, the CDR3 is TGTGCCAGTAGTACCACATACTATGGCTACACCTTC. Its translation: CASSTTYYGYTF.

This sequence joins TRBV4-2 and TRBJ2-2; TRBD2 aligns across 8 bases. The J segment lost 4 bases and the V segment lost 0 bases, leaving 7 bases of the junction unmatched. The CDR3 contains 17 residues. Germline V CDR1 and CDR2: LGHNA, YNFKEQ. The CDR3 is CASSQDSTGGRTGELFF. DNA of the CDR3: TGTGCCAGCAGCCAAGACTCAACGGGGGGGCGCACCGGGGAGCTGTTTTTT.

A remark on this clone: The same CDR3 arises from other DNA sequences in this sample as well. This chain links TRBV6-1 with TRBJ1-1; D possibly corresponds to TRBD1 (6 bases). Germline CDR1 reads MNHNS; CDR2 reads SASEGT. The length of the CDR3 is 18 residues. Between the trimmed V and J ends, which lost 0 bases and 3 bases, there was a span of 20 bases. This CDR3 reads CASSEALGQGKEDTEAFF. In DNA form, the CDR3 reads TGTGCCAGCAGTGAAGCCTTGGGGCAGGGGAAGGAGGACACTGAAGCTTTCTTT.

The genes are TRBV29-1 and TRBJ2-2, with 7 bases lining up with TRBD1. The CDR3 has 15 amino acids. Unmatched junction bases numbered 2, after V lost 1 base and J lost 0 bases. The germline CDR1 and CDR2 sequences are SQVTM and ANQGSEA. In DNA form, the CDR3 reads TGCAGCGTTGAAGGGCAGGGGGCGAACACCGGGGAGCTGTTTTTT. Its translation: CSVEGQGANTGELFF.

In DNA form, the CDR3 reads TGTGCCAGCAGTCCGGGGGGCAATGGCTACACCTTC. Protein: CASSPGGNGYTF. The V and J genes are TRBV2 and TRBJ1-2; a weak D match, TRBD1 (6 bases). Germline CDR1 SNHLY, CDR2 FYNNEI. Trimming stripped 5 bases from V and 6 bases from J, with 10 bases between. The CDR3 totals 12 residues.

V and J are TRBV19 and TRBJ1-5, with 7 bases fitting TRBD1. Per germline, CDR1 LNHDA and CDR2 SQIVND (reference sequence). Unmatched junction bases numbered 4, after V lost 5 bases and J lost 0 bases. The CDR3 covers 15 residues. The CDR3 region has the DNA TGTGCCAGTAGTGCCGGGACAGTTAGCAATCAGCCCCAGCATTTT. The encoded protein is CASSAGTVSNQPQHF.

The V gene is TRBV6-5, the J gene TRBJ2-7; D is undetermined. The CDR3 has 14 amino acids. Trimming removed 0 bases at V and 4 bases at J, with 10 bases between. Germline V CDR1 and CDR2: MNHEY, SVGAGI. This CDR3 is CASSYSNNRYEQYF. The CDR3 DNA follows: TGTGCCAGCAGTTACTCGAACAACCGTTACGAGCAGTACTTC.

The V gene is TRBV6-1, the J gene TRBJ1-1, with a weak D call TRBD1 (5 bases). V lost 6 bases and J lost 1, with 12 bases in between. In germline, CDR1 is MNHNS, CDR2 SASEGT. CDR3 length: 14 amino acids. The CDR3: CASSDGGPNTEAFF. The CDR3 DNA reads as TGTGCCAGCAGCGACGGGGGACCGAACACTGAAGCTTTCTTT.

The chain carries TRBV25-1 and TRBJ1-2; D perhaps matches TRBD1 (5 bases). Per germline, CDR1 MGHDK and CDR2 SYGVNS. This CDR3 has 15 residues. V was shortened by 5 bases and J by 8 bases, with 21 bases between the two germline ends. In nucleotides, the CDR3 is TGTGCCAGCAGTCATTCGGGGCCCGGGGGTTGCGGCTACACCTTC. Protein: CASSHSGPGGCGYTF.

To note about this clone: Additional DNA sequences in this sample encode the identical CDR3. This chain links TRBV30 with TRBJ1-6; D is undetermined. V lost 2 bases to trimming and J lost 11 bases, with 16 bases between them. Germline V gene sequence: CDR1 GTSNPN, CDR2 SVGIG (reference sequence). This CDR3 spans 14 amino acids. The CDR3 here is CAWSPRVRPAPLHF. In nucleotides, the CDR3 is TGTGCCTGGAGTCCCCGGGTCCGACCGGCACCCCTCCACTTT.

The rearrangement links TRBV11-2 to TRBJ2-4; D call uncertain. V was trimmed by 5 bases and J by 2 bases, leaving 10 bases between them. This CDR3 spans 14 amino acids. CDR1 is SGHAT and CDR2 is FQNNGV in the germline V gene. The CDR3 protein is CASSPYLTKNIQYF. The CDR3 nucleotides read TGTGCCAGCAGCCCCTACCTCACCAAAAACATTCAGTACTTC.

The chain links TRBV6-5 to TRBJ2-1; 7 nucleotides agree with TRBD2. The V gene end was trimmed by 5 bases and the J gene end by 7 bases; junction bases not matched to a gene: 8. CDR3 length: 14 amino acids. Germline CDR1 is MNHEY and CDR2 is SVGAGI. The chain's CDR3 is CASSAGLDANEQFF. CDR3 nucleotide sequence: TGTGCCAGCAGTGCCGGACTAGACGCTAATGAGCAGTTCTTC.

The chain couples TRBV19 to TRBJ1-1; a possible D gene is TRBD1 (6 bases). The length of the CDR3 is 14 residues. Trimming stripped 3 bases from V and 1 base from J, with 9 bases between. From germline, CDR1 is LNHDA and CDR2 SQIVND (reference sequence). The CDR3 DNA sequence: TGTGCCAGTAGTATCGGACAGCAGAACACTGAAGCTTTCTTT. It encodes CASSIGQQNTEAFF.

The CDR3 protein is CASSAGTVQETQYF. In DNA form, the CDR3 reads TGTGCCAGCAGCGCCGGGACAGTGCAAGAGACCCAGTACTTC. The chain links TRBV9 to TRBJ2-5; 7 bases fit TRBD1. Germline CDR1 SGDLS, CDR2 YYNGEE. V was pared by 3 bases and J by 2 bases, with 4 bases of the junction left unmatched. This CDR3 has 14 amino acids.

The chain employs TRBV19 and TRBJ1-1; D is unresolved. Germline loops: CDR1 LNHDA, CDR2 SQIVND (reference sequence). The CDR3 totals 12 residues. Trimming pared 8 bases from V and 6 bases from J, leaving 13 bases between. The CDR3 DNA is TGTGCCAGTTCCGTTCGATTAGCTGAAGCTTTCTTT. Protein: CASSVRLAEAFF.

The V and J genes are TRBV5-1 and TRBJ2-7, with D perhaps matching TRBD2 (7 bases). CDR1 and CDR2 from the germline V gene are SGHRS and YFSETQ. The CDR3 sequence is 15 residues long. Trimming pared 5 bases from V and 3 bases from J, leaving 18 bases between. This CDR3 reads CASSGGAGPRYEQYF. The CDR3 nucleotides read TGCGCCAGCAGTGGGGGGGCAGGGCCCCGCTACGAGCAGTACTTC. Full variable domain (rest looked up from reference TRBV5-1 and TRBJ2-7): KAGVTQTPRYLIKTRGQQVTLSCSPISGHRSVSWYQQTPGQGLQFLFEYFSETQRNKGNFPGRFSGRQFSNSRSEMNVSTLELGDSALYLCASSGGAGPRYEQYFGPGTRLTVT.